The rows below give T cell receptor beta chains drawn from one sample of a study of T cells in localized non-small cell lung cancer. The table came from immunoSEQ multiplex PCR; TCRdb's copy has only in-frame clones and leaves some out. The data hold more than 45,000 clones, with 86% observed a single time. The starting material was peripheral blood, obtained before any cancer treatment. These receptors were obtained from a male donor at least 60 years old with stage III squamous cell lung carcinoma. Both conserved end residues are part of each CDR3. The order of the fields is J gene, D gene, clone size, V gene, CDR3 protein, CDR3 DNA. The D gene is left open where the match is weak. Clone size is given for some rows only: seen once, a few or many times, or a class if the clone is expanded.

>TRBJ2-7|.|.|TRBV19
CASSIGGAYEQYF
TGTGCCAGTAGTATAGGAGGGGCCTACGAGCAGTACTTC
>TRBJ2-7|.|.|TRBV6-1
CASRKRSRTYEQYF
TGTGCCAGCAGAAAAAGGTCACGTACCTACGAGCAGTACTTC
>TRBJ2-3|TRBD2|.|TRBV28
CASLRGGLSDTQYF
TGTGCCAGCCTTCGGGGGGGCTTAAGTGATACGCAGTATTTT
>TRBJ2-5|.|once|TRBV11-3
CASSLTEKETQYF
TGTGCCAGCAGCTTAACAGAAAAAGAGACCCAGTACTTC
>TRBJ1-3|.|.|TRBV11-2
CASSLVRGNTIYF
TGTGCCAGCAGCTTAGTCAGGGGAAACACCATATATTTT
>TRBJ1-1|.|.|TRBV18
CASSQQDGNTEAFF
TGTGCCAGCTCACAACAGGACGGGAACACTGAAGCTTTCTTT
>TRBJ1-4|TRBD1|.|TRBV2
CAGRQGATNEKLFF
TGTGCCGGAAGACAGGGGGCAACTAATGAAAAACTGTTTTTT
>TRBJ2-7|.|once|TRBV29-1
CSVGGSYEQYF
TGCAGCGTTGGAGGCTCCTACGAGCAGTACTTC
>TRBJ2-1|TRBD2|few|TRBV23-1
CASSPPGTSGYNEQFF
TGCGCCAGCAGTCCTCCCGGGACTAGCGGCTACAATGAGCAGTTCTTC
>TRBJ2-3|.|once|TRBV11-2
CASSQMGSTDTQYF
TGTGCCAGCAGCCAGATGGGGAGCACAGATACGCAGTATTTT
>TRBJ1-2|TRBD1|.|TRBV28
CASGRGLNYGYTF
TGTGCCAGCGGGAGGGGGCTTAACTATGGCTACACCTTC
>TRBJ2-2|.|.|TRBV7-9
CASSLRPAAGELFF
TGTGCCAGCAGCTTAAGGCCGGCAGCCGGGGAGCTGTTTTTT
>TRBJ2-2|TRBD2|.|TRBV5-1
CASSESGINTGELFF
TGCGCCAGCAGCGAGAGCGGGATAAACACCGGGGAGCTGTTTTTT